The rows below give T cell receptor beta chains drawn from one sample of a study of CD8+CD57+ T cells in acquired aplastic anemia. TCRdb re-analysed the reads in MiXCR, keeping a single row per CDR3 protein. The sample contains approximately 180,000 distinct CDR3 sequences, 55% to 65% of which appear only once. The sample comprised sorted CD4+, CD8+, or CD8+CD57+ T cells (not recorded which) from PBMCs. Source of these receptors: a human donor with aplastic anemia. Each CDR3 is given with its conserved first and last residue.

j_gene	v_gene	CDR3aa
TRBJ2-1	TRBV7-3	CASSVTLDNEQFF
TRBJ2-4	TRBV7-3	CASSTTGSDIQYF
TRBJ2-5	TRBV19	CASSVDREETQYF
TRBJ2-5	TRBV4-2	CASSQEQGGQTQYF
TRBJ1-1	TRBV2	CASSGQGMGTEAFF
TRBJ1-2	TRBV4-1	CASSLQGNDGYTF
TRBJ1-1	TRBV5-1	CASSPWSRQTEAFF
TRBJ1-4	TRBV7-2	CASSFEWRGELFF
TRBJ1-2	TRBV25-1	CASSDSDTAPETANYGYTF
TRBJ2-1	TRBV10-3	CAISERNVEGLAGGNEQFF
TRBJ2-1	TRBV7-9	CASSLRWEIGYNEQFF
TRBJ1-2	TRBV4-1	CASSQVLDRDYGYTF
TRBJ1-3	TRBV12-3/TRBV12-4	CASRRTGENTIYF
TRBJ1-5	TRBV9	CASSAGQGHNQPQHF
TRBJ1-2	TRBV2	CASSQRQGAYRYTF
TRBJ2-3	TRBV7-3	CASSLSTGTDTQYF
TRBJ1-5	TRBV4-1	CASSLGTGDQPQHF
TRBJ1-2	TRBV2	CASSTSGQRGSYGYTF
TRBJ2-2	TRBV7-2	CASSLGGSGINTGELFF
TRBJ2-7	TRBV29-1	CSVGTGSSYEQYF